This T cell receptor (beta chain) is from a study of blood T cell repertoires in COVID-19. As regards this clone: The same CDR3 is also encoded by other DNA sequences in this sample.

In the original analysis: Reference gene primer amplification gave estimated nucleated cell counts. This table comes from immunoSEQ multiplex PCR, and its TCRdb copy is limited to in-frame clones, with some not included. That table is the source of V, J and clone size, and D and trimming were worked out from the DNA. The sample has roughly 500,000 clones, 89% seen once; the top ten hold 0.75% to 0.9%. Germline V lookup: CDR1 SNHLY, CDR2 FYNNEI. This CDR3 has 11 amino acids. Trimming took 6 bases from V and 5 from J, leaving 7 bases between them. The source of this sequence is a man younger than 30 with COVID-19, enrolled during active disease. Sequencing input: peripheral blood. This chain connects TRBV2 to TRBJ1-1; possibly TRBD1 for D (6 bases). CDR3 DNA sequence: TGTGCCAGCAGGCAGGGGACTGAAGCTTTCTTT. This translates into CASRQGTEAFF.